These 24 T cell receptor beta chains were sequenced from one sample in a study of patients and donors after allogeneic stem cell transplantation. Each CDR3 protein gets one entry after TCRdb re-called the RT-PCR reads with MiXCR. The sample carries 200,000 to 250,000 distinct CDR3 sequences, 13% to 15% recorded once. The specimen sequenced was blood, either unsorted or a sorted T cell fraction (not recorded which). The receptors shown here come from a human donor who was either an allogeneic HSCT recipient or a stem cell or donor lymphocyte infusion donor (not recorded which). It is not recorded whose cells these are; they may come from a transplant donor.

The chain employs TRBV5-1 and TRBJ2-1; TRBD2 aligns across 9 bases. Losses at the gene ends were 4 bases for V and 14 bases for J; bases not matched to a gene: 10. The CDR3 covers 13 residues. Germline-derived CDR1 and CDR2 are SGHRS and YFSETQ. DNA of the CDR3: TGCGCCAGCAGCAAGTTAGCGGGAGAAGAGGAGTTCTTC. Translated: CASSKLAGEEEFF.

The rearrangement uses TRBV7-8 and TRBJ1-6; D might be TRBD1 (6 bases). The germline V and J ends were trimmed by 5 bases and 7 bases, with 15 bases remaining between them. In germline, CDR1 is SGHVS, CDR2 FQNEAQ. The CDR3 is 15 residues long. CDR3 loop: CASSPSGGGNSPLHF. The CDR3 nucleotides read TGTGCCAGCAGCCCTAGTGGGGGCGGAAATTCACCCCTCCACTTT.

There are a few counts of this clonotype. V gene TRBV14 combines with J gene TRBJ2-5; 11 bases match TRBD1. Germline lookup yields CDR1 SGHDN and CDR2 FVKESK. V dropped 0 bases and J dropped 5; count of bases not matched to a gene: 8. This CDR3 region has 17 residues. CDR3 DNA sequence: TGTGCCAGCAGCCAAGATTACAGGACAGGGGGCGTTGAGACCCAGTACTTC. It codes for CASSQDYRTGGVETQYF.

The chain joins TRBV13 to TRBJ1-1, with a possible D match to TRBD1 (5 bases). The CDR3 has 15 residues. Looked up from germline, CDR1 is PRHDT and CDR2 is FYEKMQ (reference sequence). The germline V and J ends were trimmed by 2 bases and 1 base, with 11 bases remaining between them. CDR3 DNA: TGTGCCAGCAGCTTAAAATGGGGGGGGAACACTGAAGCTTTCTTT. Translated, it gives CASSLKWGGNTEAFF.

The rearrangement uses TRBV14 and TRBJ2-5, with a possible D match to TRBD2 (5 bases). This CDR3 comprises 15 residues. Germline CDR1 SGHDN, CDR2 FVKESK. V lost 4 bases and J lost 1, with 13 bases in between. The CDR3 nucleotides read TGTGCCAGCAGCCGTACGACCGGGGTCCAAGAGACCCAGTACTTC. This codes for CASSRTTGVQETQYF. Filled out from reference TRBV14 and TRBJ2-5, the complete variable domain reads EAGVTQFPSHSVIEKGQTVTLRCDPISGHDNLYWYRRVMGKEIKFLLHFVKESKQDESGMPNNRFLAERTGGTYSTLKVQPAELEDSGVYFCASSRTTGVQETQYFGPGTRLLVL.

In this sample, this clonotype turned up a few times. The chain recombines TRBV5-1 with TRBJ1-1, with D maybe TRBD1 (5 bases). The CDR3 runs to 15 residues. The V gene's germline CDR1 is SGHRS and CDR2 YFSETQ. The V end was cut by 4 bases, the J end by 1 base, with 14 bases between. This CDR3 reads CASSTRGRTNTEAFF. The DNA of the CDR3 is TGCGCCAGCAGCACACGGGGACGGACGAACACTGAAGCTTTCTTT.

The chain combines TRBV12-3 or TRBV12-4 with TRBJ2-2; 7 bases are shared with TRBD1. The length of the CDR3 is 14 residues. V dropped 7 bases and J dropped 4; count of bases not matched to a gene: 6. The CDR3 spells CASKRQGFTGELFF. DNA for the CDR3: TGTGCCAGCAAAAGACAGGGTTTCACCGGGGAGCTGTTTTTT.

This clonotype has a handful of counts. The junction and the germline gene differ at one end; a read error may be behind it. The rearrangement joins TRBV7-2 to TRBJ1-3; TRBD1 aligns across 7 bases. Germline values: CDR1 SGHTA, CDR2 FQGNSA. The CDR3 has 11 amino acids. CDR3 DNA: TGTGCCAGCAGCGTCGACAGGGTAGGATCGTTT. Its protein is CASSVDRVGSF.

This clonotype was seen a handful of times. The rearrangement joins TRBV6-5 to TRBJ2-5, with D perhaps TRBD1 (6 bases). V was cut by 10 bases and J by 4 bases, with 7 bases left in between. The CDR3 sequence is 10 residues long. In germline, CDR1 is MNHEY, CDR2 SVGAGI. CDR3 residues: CANRAETQYF. CDR3 DNA sequence: TGTGCCAACAGGGCAGAGACCCAGTACTTC.

This chain uses TRBV20-1 with TRBJ2-5; 11 bases align to TRBD2. The V gene's germline CDR1 is DFQATT and CDR2 SNEGSKA (reference sequence). Trimming cost V 3 bases and J 9 bases; bases outside gene matches: 12. The CDR3 is 15 residues long. The CDR3 region is CSASWVAGGPGAQYF. The CDR3 nucleotides read TGCAGTGCTAGCTGGGTAGCGGGGGGGCCAGGGGCCCAGTACTTC.

The genes are TRBV20-1 and TRBJ2-1; 13 positions match TRBD2. Looked up from germline, CDR1 is DFQATT and CDR2 is SNEGSKA (reference sequence). V trimming: 8 bases; J trimming: 7 bases; junction bases outside the gene matches: 8. CDR3 length equals 14 residues. The CDR3 reads CSLLGLAGSNEQFF. The CDR3 DNA follows: TGCAGTCTCTTGGGACTAGCGGGAAGTAATGAGCAGTTCTTC.

This clonotype appeared many times. V is TRBV4-1 and J is TRBJ1-4; no reliable D call. Germline CDR1 reads MGHRA; CDR2 reads YSYEKL. The CDR3 consists of 14 residues. The germline V and J ends were trimmed by 4 bases and 8 bases, with 14 bases remaining between them. The CDR3 nucleotides read TGCGCCAGCAGCCGGGCCCTAGGGTGGGAAAAACTGTTTTTT. Its translation is CASSRALGWEKLFF.

This clonotype was observed a handful of times. The rearrangement uses TRBV5-1 and TRBJ2-5, with TRBD2 matching over 12 bases. From germline, CDR1 is SGHRS and CDR2 YFSETQ. This CDR3 is 15 amino acids long. With V trimmed by 0 bases and J by 5 bases, 2 bases remained unmatched. The chain's CDR3 is CASSLETSGSETQYF. The CDR3 region has the DNA TGCGCCAGCAGCTTGGAGACTAGCGGGAGTGAGACCCAGTACTTC.

This clonotype has ten or more counts. V usage is TRBV25-1 and J usage is TRBJ2-5, with D possibly TRBD2 on 5 matching bases. V lost 6 bases and J lost 5, with 19 bases in between. Per germline, CDR1 MGHDK and CDR2 SYGVNS. The CDR3 has 15 amino acids. This CDR3 reads CASSDTGMGTETQYF. In DNA form, the CDR3 reads TGTGCCAGCAGCGACACCGGGATGGGTACGGAGACCCAGTACTTC.

The V gene is TRBV5-5, the J gene TRBJ2-6; D uncertain. CDR3 size: 18 residues. Germline CDR1 reads SGHKS; CDR2 reads YYEKEE (reference sequence). The V gene lost 2 bases and the J gene lost 0 bases, with 15 bases spanning the gap. CDR3 amino acids: CASSLRDGLPSGANVLTF. CDR3 DNA sequence: TGTGCCAGCAGCTTAAGGGATGGCCTTCCCTCTGGGGCCAACGTCCTGACTTTC.

This clonotype occurred many times. The chain recombines TRBV6-1 with TRBJ2-2, with 10 nucleotides matching TRBD2. CDR1 and CDR2 (germline): MNHNS, SASEGT. The CDR3 loop spans 15 amino acids. Trimming took 6 bases from V and 5 from J; bases not matched to a gene: 6. Here the CDR3 reads CASSLTSGTTGELFF. As DNA, the CDR3 is TGTGCCAGCAGCCTCACTAGCGGGACAACCGGGGAGCTGTTTTTT.

This clonotype was seen many times. The V gene is TRBV14, the J gene TRBJ1-3, with D uncertain. The CDR3 length is 16 residues. Germline loops: CDR1 SGHDN, CDR2 FVKESK. Trimming removed 2 bases from V and 0 bases from J, with 11 bases in between. The CDR3 reads CASSQRRADSGNTIYF. CDR3 bases: TGTGCCAGCAGCCAACGTCGGGCCGACTCTGGAAACACCATATATTTT.

This clonotype has a count of ten or more. Here the CDR3 DNA reads TGTGCCATCAGTGAGGGAAATTCACCCCTCCACTTT. Translation: CAISEGNSPLHF. The V call is TRBV10-3, the J call TRBJ1-6; D remains ambiguous. Looked up from germline, CDR1 is ENHRY and CDR2 is SYGVKD. CDR3 length: 12 amino acids. V dropped 2 bases and J dropped 7 bases, with 3 bases sitting between them.

The chain carries TRBV5-1 and TRBJ1-2; possibly TRBD1 for D (5 bases). V lost 0 bases and J 3 bases, leaving 15 bases between the germline ends. The CDR3 spans 16 residues. Per the germline V gene, CDR1 is SGHRS and CDR2 is YFSETQ. As DNA, the CDR3 is TGCGCCAGCAGCTTGGGACAGACCACCGTCTACTATGGCTACACCTTC. This sequence encodes CASSLGQTTVYYGYTF.

The table lists this clonotype with a few counts. The chain employs TRBV6-1 and TRBJ1-5; D may be TRBD1 (6 bases). This CDR3 has 15 amino acids. CDR1 and CDR2 (germline): MNHNS, SASEGT. V shed 5 bases and J shed 6 bases, with 17 bases lying between them. The CDR3: CASSTSGDGGQPQHF. DNA for the CDR3: TGTGCCAGCAGTACTTCAGGGGACGGGGGTCAGCCCCAGCATTTT.

This clonotype was detected a few times. The V gene is TRBV7-9, the J gene TRBJ1-2; 7 bases fit TRBD1. V shed 5 bases, J shed 0 bases, and the junction held 6 bases outside the gene matches. The CDR3 extends over 15 amino acids. Germline lookup yields CDR1 SEHNR and CDR2 FQNEAQ (reference sequence). CDR3 sequence reads: CASSPSGTANYGYTF. CDR3 DNA: TGTGCCAGCAGCCCCTCCGGGACAGCTAACTATGGCTACACCTTC.

This clonotype has only a few counts. V gene TRBV19 combines with J gene TRBJ1-2; D unresolved. The germline V and J ends were trimmed by 1 base and 3 bases, with 3 bases remaining between them. Germline V gene lookup returns CDR1 LNHDA and CDR2 SQIVND (reference sequence). CDR3 size: 12 residues. The CDR3 spells CASSIVDYGYTF. CDR3 in DNA: TGTGCCAGTAGTATAGTGGACTATGGCTACACCTTC.

The V and J genes are TRBV6-1 and TRBJ1-5; 7 nucleotides agree with TRBD1. Germline CDR1 reads MNHNS; CDR2 reads SASEGT. The V and J ends lost 8 bases and 0 bases, in that order; junction bases with no gene match: 4. The CDR3 is 14 amino acids. CDR3 loop: CASATGDSNQPQHF. CDR3 DNA sequence: TGTGCCAGCGCCACAGGGGATAGCAATCAGCCCCAGCATTTT.

In this sample, this clonotype turned up a few times. The chain is built from TRBV6-5 and TRBJ1-5; no clear D gene. The V and J ends lost 0 bases and 6 bases respectively, with 9 bases between them. Germline CDR1 and CDR2: MNHEY and SVGAGI. This CDR3 is built from 14 residues. CDR3 region: CASSYSDLGQPQHF. The DNA for the CDR3 is TGTGCCAGCAGTTACTCGGACCTGGGTCAGCCCCAGCATTTT.